The sequence of this T cell receptor (beta chain) was determined in a study of cytomegalovirus exposure and HLA in healthy donors. Turning to the study itself: Counted in an early data release were roughly 81 million unique TCRs from HLA-typed donors.

Use of 60 Vbeta and 13 Jbeta primers characterized the PCR. In the original processing: Later, an analysis found some 80 million unique TCR beta chains, and 9.5 million to 11 million of these were shared. Assay: immunoSEQ multiplex PCR; the TCRdb copy retains only in-frame clones and omits some. V, J and clone size reflect that table, while D and trimming were determined from the DNA. The sample shows 80,000 or so clones, roughly 74% of them seen only once. This CDR3 comprises 15 residues. V was pared by 5 bases and J by 7 bases, with 4 bases of the junction left unmatched. Germline CDR1 reads SGHTA; CDR2 reads FQGNSA.

This sequence was found in a man between 40 and 49 years old in good health and CMV-seronegative. What was sequenced was PBMCs. The chain is built from TRBV7-2 and TRBJ2-1; 14 nucleotides agree with TRBD2. The CDR3 nucleotides read TGTGCCAGCAGCCTGACTAGCGGGGGGGCAAATGAGCAGTTCTTC. Encoded protein: CASSLTSGGANEQFF.